One and the same sample provided the 20 T cell receptor beta chains below, sequenced in a study of identical twins. TCRdb passed the 5' RACE reads through MiXCR, listing each CDR3 protein once. The sample has some 330,000 distinct CDR3 sequences, roughly 9% seen once; the top ten hold roughly 8.9%. The sample was naive T cells sorted from blood. The receptors derive from a woman between 50 and 59 years old in good health.

The rearrangement joins TRBV27 to TRBJ2-7; 8 positions match TRBD1. Per the germline V gene, CDR1 is MNHEY and CDR2 is SMNVEV (reference sequence). V lost 2 bases, J lost 6 bases, and 6 bases stayed unmatched. The length of the CDR3 is 14 residues. The CDR3 is CASSLQGRGREQYF. CDR3 sequence (DNA): TGTGCCAGCAGTTTACAAGGCAGGGGGCGCGAGCAGTACTTC.

This clonotype was seen repeatedly, ten times or more. The chain links TRBV5-1 to TRBJ2-1; unclear D gene. Germline CDR1 is SGHRS and CDR2 is YFSETQ. Trimming stripped 0 bases from V and 4 bases from J, with 8 bases between. This CDR3 contains 14 residues. The CDR3 reads CASSLEGLYNEQFF. The CDR3 DNA sequence: TGCGCCAGCAGCTTGGAGGGTCTTTACAATGAGCAGTTCTTC.

Notes on this clonotype: A much larger clone sits a single nucleotide away, making a read error possible. Since no conserved phenylalanine or tryptophan closes the CDR3, a read error is the likely cause. The chain uses TRBV5-1 and TRBJ1-3; TRBD1 aligns across 7 bases. Germline trimming cut 0 bases from V and 0 bases from J; bases unmatched to any gene: 3. This CDR3 has 16 residues. Per germline, CDR1 SGHRS and CDR2 YFSETQ. The CDR3 loop reads CASSLDGTVSGNTIYI. CDR3 in DNA: TGCGCCAGCAGCTTGGACGGGACAGTCTCTGGAAACACCATATATATT.

This clonotype was detected a few times. This rearrangement joins TRBV11-2 to TRBJ2-4, with 8 bases fitting TRBD2. J lost 4 bases, V lost 3 bases, and 2 bases had no gene match. Germline CDR1 is SGHAT and CDR2 is FQNNGV. The length of the CDR3 is 14 residues. The CDR3 nucleotides read TGTGCCAGCAGCTTGGCTAGCGGGAAAAACATTCAGTACTTC. Protein sequence: CASSLASGKNIQYF.

The chain combines TRBV19 with TRBJ1-1; D not resolved. Per germline, CDR1 LNHDA and CDR2 SQIVND (reference sequence). The ends were cut back, 1 base at V and 2 bases at J, with 8 bases in the middle. CDR3 size: 14 residues. CDR3 protein: CASSIVQKNTEAFF. The CDR3 DNA follows: TGTGCCAGTAGTATAGTACAGAAAAACACTGAAGCTTTCTTT. The variable domain in full, completed from reference TRBV19 and TRBJ1-1, reads DGGITQSPKYLFRKEGQNVTLSCEQNLNHDAMYWYRQDPGQGLRLIYYSQIVNDFQKGDIAEGYSVSREKKESFPLTVTSAQKNPTAFYLCASSIVQKNTEAFFGQGTRLTVV.

This clonotype was picked up a small number of times. The V gene is TRBV4-1, the J gene TRBJ2-1; D is unclear. Germline-derived CDR1 and CDR2 are MGHRA and YSYEKL. The CDR3 has 18 amino acids. Between the trimmed V and J ends, which lost 0 bases and 0 bases, there was a span of 15 bases. The CDR3 sequence is CASSQDIPQTNSYNEQFF. The CDR3 bases are TGCGCCAGCAGCCAAGATATACCGCAGACGAACTCCTACAATGAGCAGTTCTTC.

This clonotype was seen only a few times. This chain joins TRBV29-1 and TRBJ1-1; no firm D call. This CDR3 is 13 amino acids long. Germline CDR1 reads SQVTM; CDR2 reads ANQGSEA. Trimming removed 4 bases from V and 1 base from J, with 10 bases in between. The CDR3 region has the DNA TGCAGCGTTGGTGTTCGGGCGAACACTGAAGCTTTCTTT. This sequence encodes CSVGVRANTEAFF.

The chain combines TRBV20-1 with TRBJ2-1; D is unresolved. This CDR3 comprises 13 residues. V was pared by 1 base and J by 9 bases, with 13 bases between. Germline CDR1 reads DFQATT; CDR2 reads SNEGSKA (reference sequence). The CDR3 nucleotides are TGCAGTGCTAGAGGAGACTCCCCTCTTGAGCAGTTCTTC. Protein: CSARGDSPLEQFF.

The chain employs TRBV11-2 and TRBJ2-4, with 7 bases aligning to TRBD2. The CDR3 is made up of 18 amino acids. Germline V gene lookup returns CDR1 SGHAT and CDR2 FQNNGV. The ends lost 0 bases at V and 3 bases at J; junction bases unmatched: 11. The CDR3 nucleotides are TGTGCCAGCAGCTTAGATCTCGGGGGAGGGTTTGGCAAAAACATTCAGTACTTC. It yields the protein CASSLDLGGGFGKNIQYF.

This clonotype has only a few counts. CDR3 region: CASSSRTSGGTGELFF. For the CDR3, the DNA is TGTGCCAGCAGCTCTCGGACTAGCGGGGGGACCGGGGAGCTGTTTTTT. This chain links TRBV25-1 with TRBJ2-2; 14 nucleotides agree with TRBD2. The CDR3 totals 16 residues. V was clipped by 6 bases and J by 5 bases; unmatched bases: 5. The germline CDR1 and CDR2 sequences are MGHDK and SYGVNS.

In regard to this clonotype: A much larger clonotype is one base distant, so this may be a read error. This rearrangement joins TRBV5-6 to TRBJ2-5, with a possible D match to TRBD1 (6 bases). CDR1 is SGHDT, CDR2 YYEEEE, per germline. This CDR3 is 14 amino acids long. The ends were cut back, 10 bases at V and 4 bases at J, with 20 bases in the middle. CDR3 in amino acids: CASLVTGRAETQYF. The CDR3 nucleotides are TGTGCCTCCTTAGTGACAGGTAGAGCAGAGACCCAGTACTTC. The entire variable domain, with the rest obtained from reference TRBV5-6 and TRBJ2-5, is as follows: DAGVTQSPTHLIKTRGQQVTLRCSPKSGHDTVSWYQQALGQGPQFIFQYYEEEERQRGNFPDRFSGHQFPNYSSELNVNALLLGDSALYLCASLVTGRAETQYFGPGTRLLVL.

This clonotype occurred many times. The V and J genes are TRBV5-1 and TRBJ1-6; TRBD1 aligns across 9 bases. This CDR3 spans 14 amino acids. The germline V gene has CDR1 SGHRS and CDR2 YFSETQ. Trimming at V came to 4 bases and at J to 8 bases, leaving 4 bases not matched to a gene. The CDR3 DNA reads as TGCGCCAGCAGCCGGGACAGGGCGGATTCACCCCTCCACTTT. This codes for CASSRDRADSPLHF.

This clonotype has just a few counts. The genes are TRBV7-9 and TRBJ2-3; 7 bases line up with TRBD2. The CDR3 length is 14 residues. The germline V gene encodes CDR1 SEHNR and CDR2 FQNEAQ (reference sequence). V trimming: 4 bases; J trimming: 10 bases; junction bases outside the gene matches: 11. CDR3 DNA sequence: TGTGCCAGCAGCTACGCCGGGAGGTCATTGGCGCAGTATTTT. Its protein product is CASSYAGRSLAQYF.

This clonotype was seen only a few times. The chain is built from TRBV6-5 and TRBJ1-4; unclear D gene. The CDR3 extends over 13 amino acids. CDR1 is MNHEY, CDR2 SVGAGI, per germline. The ends were cut back, 2 bases at V and 4 bases at J, with 5 bases in the middle. The CDR3 DNA reads TGTGCCAGCAGTTACAGCATTAATGAAAAACTGTTTTTT. Translating gives CASSYSINEKLFF.

The table lists this clonotype with many counts. This rearrangement joins TRBV5-1 to TRBJ2-3; D is possibly TRBD1 or TRBD2 (5 bases each). The CDR3 runs to 15 residues. V lost 3 bases and J lost 2, with 13 bases in between. The germline gives CDR1 SGHRS, CDR2 YFSETQ. CDR3 protein: CASSSGQAATDTQYF. CDR3 nucleotides: TGCGCCAGCAGCTCGGGGCAAGCGGCCACAGATACGCAGTATTTT.

This clonotype was seen ten or more times. The chain carries TRBV7-9 and TRBJ2-7; 8 bases line up with TRBD2. The CDR3 spans 16 residues. The ends lost 1 base at V and 0 bases at J; junction bases unmatched: 5. Germline-derived CDR1 and CDR2 are SEHNR and FQNEAQ (reference sequence). CDR3 region: CASSLGLAGFSYEQYF. CDR3 bases: TGTGCCAGCAGCTTAGGTTTAGCGGGATTCTCCTACGAGCAGTACTTC.

This clonotype was picked up many times. The rearrangement uses TRBV29-1 and TRBJ1-1; D call uncertain. The CDR3 runs 11 residues. The V gene's germline CDR1 is SQVTM and CDR2 ANQGSEA. Trimming cost V 8 bases and J 3 bases, with 10 bases left between them. The chain's CDR3 is CSCRVDTEAFF. The DNA for the CDR3 is TGCAGCTGTCGGGTGGACACTGAAGCTTTCTTT.

Only a few counts were recorded for this clonotype. J is TRBJ1-4 and V is TRBV6-5; weak D call: TRBD1 (5 bases). V was trimmed by 6 bases and J by 4 bases, leaving 6 bases between them. CDR3 size: 12 residues. In germline, CDR1 is MNHEY, CDR2 SVGAGI. The CDR3 DNA is TGTGCCAGCAGGGACATTAATGAAAAACTGTTTTTT. Amino acid sequence: CASRDINEKLFF.

The table lists this clonotype with a few counts. The rearrangement uses TRBV6-5 and TRBJ1-3, with 9 bases fitting TRBD1. Germline CDR1 and CDR2: MNHEY and SVGAGI. The V gene end was trimmed by 1 base and the J gene end by 5 bases; junction bases not matched to a gene: 6. This CDR3 is 16 amino acids long. CDR3 DNA: TGTGCCAGCAGTTACTTCGGGACAGGGAGGAGAAACACCATATATTTT. This codes for CASSYFGTGRRNTIYF.

The chain links TRBV3-1 to TRBJ1-6, with a possible D match to TRBD1 (5 bases). This CDR3 contains 14 residues. Deletions cut 0 bases from V and 5 bases from J, with 5 bases between. Germline lookup yields CDR1 LGHDT and CDR2 YNNKEL (reference sequence). The CDR3, as DNA: TGTGCCAGCAGCCAAGAGACAGATAATTCACCCCTCCACTTT. It yields the protein CASSQETDNSPLHF.